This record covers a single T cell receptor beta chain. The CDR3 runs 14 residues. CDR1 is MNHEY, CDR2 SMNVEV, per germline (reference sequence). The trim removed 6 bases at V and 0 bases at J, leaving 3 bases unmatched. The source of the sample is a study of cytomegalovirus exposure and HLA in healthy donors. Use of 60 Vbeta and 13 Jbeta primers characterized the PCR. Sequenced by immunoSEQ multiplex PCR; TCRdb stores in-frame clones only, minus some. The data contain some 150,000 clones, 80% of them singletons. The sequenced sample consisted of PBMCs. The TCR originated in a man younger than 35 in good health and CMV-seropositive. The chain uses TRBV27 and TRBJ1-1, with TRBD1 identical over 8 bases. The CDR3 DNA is TGTGCCAGCAGGACAGGGGACATGAACACTGAAGCTTTCTTT. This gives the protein CASRTGDMNTEAFF.